The 7 T cell receptor beta chains given below trace back to one sample, sequenced in a study of blood T cells in healthy people across ages. The use of a sample-barcoded 5' primer and a J-beta primer mix characterized a second PCR of roughly 7 to 11 cycles. TCRdb used MiXCR to reprocess the 5' RACE reads, holding one entry per CDR3 protein. The table records 1 million to 1.2 million distinct CDR3 sequences, less than 45% of them present only once. Sequenced material: blood. The receptors shown here come from a man aged 18 to 30 in good health.

The V and J genes are TRBV6-6 and TRBJ1-5; TRBD1 is a possible D gene (5 bases). V gave up 3 bases and J gave up 3 bases, with 12 bases separating them. Germline assignment: CDR1 MNHNY and CDR2 SVGAGI (reference sequence). This CDR3 is built from 15 residues. The CDR3 region is CASSYGRGINQPQHF. The CDR3 DNA is TGTGCCAGCAGTTATGGGAGGGGAATCAATCAGCCCCAGCATTTT.

This chain uses TRBV5-1 with TRBJ2-5, with D unresolved. Trimming took 3 bases from V and 11 from J, leaving 17 bases between them. Per germline, CDR1 SGHRS and CDR2 YFSETQ. The CDR3 has 13 residues. CDR3 nucleotide sequence: TGCGCCAGCAGCTCCATGGACGATAGGCAGCAGTACTTC. Translating gives CASSSMDDRQQYF.

The genes are TRBV27 and TRBJ2-2; TRBD1 is a possible D gene (5 bases). Germline V lookup: CDR1 MNHEY, CDR2 SMNVEV (reference sequence). The CDR3 has 17 residues. Trimming took 0 bases from V and 6 from J, leaving 17 bases between them. The CDR3, as DNA: TGTGCCAGCAGTTTATCGTCCCTCGGACATTTTGCCGGGGAGCTGTTTTTT. This gives the protein CASSLSSLGHFAGELFF.

This clonotype was seen more than once but under ten times. This rearrangement joins TRBV12-3 or TRBV12-4 to TRBJ1-2, with D possibly matching TRBD1 (6 bases). This CDR3 spans 13 amino acids. The V end was cut by 7 bases, the J end by 6 bases, with 15 bases between. The CDR3 nucleotides read TGTGCCAGCACTAGACAGGATGTGAATGGCTACACCTTC. As protein: CASTRQDVNGYTF.

The chain combines TRBV5-1 with TRBJ2-3, with 9 bases matching TRBD1. V shed 3 bases, J shed 4 bases, and the junction held 6 bases outside the gene matches. Germline CDR1 is SGHRS and CDR2 is YFSETQ. The CDR3 has 15 residues. CDR3 coding DNA: TGCGCCAGCAGCTCGACAGGGGGTAGTGCAGATACGCAGTATTTT. It yields the protein CASSSTGGSADTQYF.

For this clonotype: It may be a read error: a sequence one base away is much more abundant. The V and J genes are TRBV4-1 and TRBJ2-3; D is ambiguous. From germline, CDR1 is MGHRA and CDR2 YSYEKL. The germline V and J ends were trimmed by 1 base and 4 bases, with 9 bases remaining between them. This CDR3 region has 14 residues. CDR3 sequence: CASSQVDIADTQYF. The CDR3 bases are TGCGCCAGCAGCCAAGTAGACATCGCAGATACGCAGTATTTT.

Concerning this clonotype itself: A much larger clone differs from this one at a single base, so this may be a read error. The rearrangement uses TRBV11-1 and TRBJ2-7, with D uncertain. V was shortened by 4 bases and J by 2 bases, with 9 bases between the two germline ends. This CDR3 has 13 residues. The germline V gene has CDR1 SGHAT and CDR2 FQDESV (reference sequence). The CDR3 region is CASSSTDTYEQYF. For the CDR3, the DNA is TGTGCCAGCAGCTCGACGGATACCTACGAGCAGTACTTC.